These 4 T cell receptor beta chains share one sample of origin, sequenced in a study of beta chain features in type 1 diabetes. General study findings and limits: All four CD4+ subsets from Type 1 diabetes patients carried moderately but significantly shorter TCRB CDR3s.

The study reverse transcribed the entire isolated RNA, so it sequenced expressed TCRB transcripts. Method: immunoSEQ multiplex PCR; TCRdb's copy keeps in-frame clones and lacks some. The table lists around 280,000 clones, about 15% of them singletons. No antigen is known for these receptors. The sample taken for sequencing was naive CD4+ T cells from blood. These receptors all stem from a man between 18 and 35 years old with type 1 diabetes.

This rearrangement joins TRBV4-2 to TRBJ2-7; D call uncertain. Germline V gives CDR1 LGHNA, CDR2 YNFKEQ. Trimming removed 0 bases at V and 2 bases at J, with 14 bases between. The CDR3 runs to 16 residues. CDR3 residues: CASSQDNLGVPYEQYF. For the CDR3, the DNA is TGTGCCAGCAGCCAAGATAATCTTGGAGTTCCCTACGAGCAGTACTTC.

The chain joins TRBV5-1 to TRBJ2-1; D might be TRBD2 (5 bases). The CDR3 covers 13 residues. Trimming took 4 bases from V and 8 from J, leaving 13 bases between them. Per the germline V gene, CDR1 is SGHRS and CDR2 is YFSETQ. The CDR3: CASSITPRDEQFF. CDR3 bases: TGCGCCAGCAGCATTACCCCGAGGGATGAGCAGTTCTTC.

The rearrangement joins TRBV6-5 to TRBJ1-2; tentative D call: TRBD1 (5 bases). CDR1 is MNHEY and CDR2 is SVGAGI in the germline V gene. Trimming took off 5 bases at V and 7 bases at J, with 14 bases between the two ends. This CDR3 is built from 13 residues. The CDR3 coding sequence is TGTGCCAGCAGTCCACCTCAGGGTACTGGCTACACCTTC. Translated, it gives CASSPPQGTGYTF.

The CDR3 nucleotides read TGTGCCAGCAGCGTATCTGGGGGGGGCGCGGGCACCGGGGAGCTGTTTTTT. Its protein is CASSVSGGGAGTGELFF. The V call is TRBV9, the J call TRBJ2-2, with D possibly TRBD2 on 7 matching bases. V was cut by 1 base and J by 4 bases, with 17 bases left in between. This CDR3 is 17 amino acids long. The V gene's germline CDR1 is SGDLS and CDR2 YYNGEE.